This TCR beta chain was sequenced for a study of T-cell reconstitution after alpha-beta-depleted transplantation in children. Germline assignment: CDR1 SGHRS and CDR2 YFSETQ. V gave up 4 bases and J gave up 5 bases, with 18 bases separating them. The CDR3 runs 15 residues. Notes on this clonotype: Its antigen is still unknown.

Using unique molecular identifiers, the investigators prepared the TCRbeta library. TCRdb reprocessed the PCR reads via MiXCR and lists one record per CDR3 protein. The sample has about 980,000 distinct CDR3 sequences, roughly 29% seen once. Overall study results and limits: Some patients' high day-60 TCRbeta diversity was traced to surviving recipient T cells and thymic progenitors. One year after transplant, T-cell counts and diversity came mostly from newly produced T cells.

This sequence joins TRBV5-1 and TRBJ2-5, with D perhaps TRBD1 or TRBD2 (5 bases each). The sequence was obtained from a boy under two years old who had a stem cell transplant for SCID, so the T cells may come from the graft donor. Source: PBMCs, mostly from graft donor cells, taken 360 days after TCRalphabeta/CD19-depleted stem cell transplant. This CDR3 is CASSLRASRAETQYF. CDR3 nucleotides: TGCGCCAGCAGCCTACGGGCTAGCAGGGCTGAGACCCAGTACTTC.